This T cell receptor (beta chain) was documented in a study of human versus mouse CDR3 diversity and MHC coevolution. At the level of the study: Reportedly, immunoSEQ detects one in 200,000 T cells with minimized PCR bias. Samples had between roughly 0.6 x 10^7 and 1.7 x 10^7 valid reads. Points from the study as a whole: On average, humans showed more CDR3 deletions and insertions than mice.

Germline V gene lookup returns CDR1 SGHRS and CDR2 YFSETQ. CDR3 length: 12 amino acids. Sequencing used immunoSEQ multiplex PCR; TCRdb keeps in-frame clones, though not all of them. Found here are about 83,000 clones, about nine tenths of them singletons; the top ten hold approximately 0.15%. On this clone itself: Its antigen remains unknown.

Naive CD4 T cells were sorted as CD45RO-negative, CD62L-positive. The J gene is TRBJ2-2, the V gene TRBV5-1; D may be TRBD1 (6 bases). Specimen: naive CD4+ T cells from blood. Subset indicated: CD45RO-negative CD62L-positive naive CD4 T cells. This TCR was sampled from a person between 30 and 69 years old in good health. For the CDR3, the DNA is TGCGTCGCTGGGGGCCCGGCCGGGGAGCTGTTTTTT. This sequence encodes CVAGGPAGELFF.